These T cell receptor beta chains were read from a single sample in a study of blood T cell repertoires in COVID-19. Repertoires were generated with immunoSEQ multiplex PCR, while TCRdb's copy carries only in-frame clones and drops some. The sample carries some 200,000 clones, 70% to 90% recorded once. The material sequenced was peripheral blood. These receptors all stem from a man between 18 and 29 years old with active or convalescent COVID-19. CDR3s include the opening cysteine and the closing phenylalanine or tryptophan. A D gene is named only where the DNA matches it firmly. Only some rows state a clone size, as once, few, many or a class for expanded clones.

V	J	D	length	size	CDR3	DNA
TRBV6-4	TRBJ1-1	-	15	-	CASSDSGGGSTEAFF	TGTGCCAGCAGTGACTCTGGGGGAGGGAGCACTGAAGCTTTCTTT
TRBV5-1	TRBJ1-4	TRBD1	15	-	CASSPPGQGMKKLFF	TGCGCCAGCAGCCCGCCGGGACAGGGCATGAAAAAACTGTTTTTT
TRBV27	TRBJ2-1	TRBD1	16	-	CASSTTTGEPYNEQFF	TGTGCCAGCAGCACAACGACAGGGGAGCCCTACAATGAGCAGTTCTTC
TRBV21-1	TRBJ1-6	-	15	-	CASSKKDRVGSPLHF	TGTGCCAGCAGCAAAAAGGACAGGGTGGGTTCACCCCTCCACTTT
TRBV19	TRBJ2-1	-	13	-	CASSIDIHNEQFF	TGTGCCAGTAGTATAGATATCCACAATGAGCAGTTCTTC
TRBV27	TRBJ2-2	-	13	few	CASSLQDSRELFF	TGTGCCAGCAGTCTACAAGACAGCAGGGAGCTGTTTTTT
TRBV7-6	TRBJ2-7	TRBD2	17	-	CASRQNADQRESYEQYF	TGTGCCAGCAGACAAAATGCCGACCAGCGGGAGTCGTACGAGCAGTACTTC
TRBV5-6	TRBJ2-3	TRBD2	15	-	CASSFVQREIDTQYF	TGTGCCAGCAGCTTTGTCCAGCGGGAGATAGATACGCAGTATTTT
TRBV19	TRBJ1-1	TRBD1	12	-	CASQSGGRRAFF	TGTGCCAGTCAATCAGGGGGAAGGAGGGCTTTCTTT
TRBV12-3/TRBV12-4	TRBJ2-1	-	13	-	CASSGLRGTEQFF	TGTGCCAGCAGTGGACTCAGGGGAACTGAGCAGTTCTTC
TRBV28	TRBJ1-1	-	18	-	CASSLPWASQDMNTEAFF	TGTGCCAGCAGTTTGCCCTGGGCCTCCCAGGATATGAACACTGAAGCTTTCTTT
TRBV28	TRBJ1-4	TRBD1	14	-	CASSFRTGHEKLFF	TGTGCCAGCAGTTTCCGGACAGGCCATGAAAAACTGTTTTTT
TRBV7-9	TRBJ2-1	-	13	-	CASSLFGGNEQFF	TGTGCCAGCAGCTTATTTGGGGGGAATGAGCAGTTCTTC
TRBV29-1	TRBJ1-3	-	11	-	CSAQSGNTIYF	TGCAGCGCCCAATCTGGAAACACCATATATTTT
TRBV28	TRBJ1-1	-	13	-	CASSQGSWTEAFF	TGTGCCAGCAGCCAGGGGTCATGGACTGAAGCTTTCTTT
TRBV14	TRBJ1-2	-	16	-	CASSQGTLSRNYGYTF	TGTGCCAGCAGCCAAGGGACACTAAGCAGGAACTATGGCTACACCTTC
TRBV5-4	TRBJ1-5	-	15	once	CASSLGPGKPQPQHF	TGTGCCAGCAGCTTGGGGCCGGGTAAGCCTCAGCCCCAGCATTTT
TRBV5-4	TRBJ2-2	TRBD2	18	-	CASSLERRTSGPPGELFF	TGTGCCAGCAGCTTGGAAAGGAGGACTAGCGGACCGCCCGGGGAGCTGTTTTTT
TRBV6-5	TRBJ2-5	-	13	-	CASSLALGETQYF	TGTGCCAGCAGTCTAGCCTTGGGGGAGACCCAGTACTTC
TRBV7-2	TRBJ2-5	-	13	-	CASSRGNIETQYF	TGTGCCAGCAGCCGCGGCAATATAGAGACCCAGTACTTC
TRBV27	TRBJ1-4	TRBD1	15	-	CASSLTGGLWEKLFF	TGTGCCAGCAGTCTTACAGGGGGCTTATGGGAAAAACTGTTTTTT
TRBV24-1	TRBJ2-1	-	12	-	CATGGAGVEQFF	TGTGCCACCGGGGGGGCAGGGGTTGAGCAGTTCTTC
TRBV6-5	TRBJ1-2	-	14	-	CASSYQVPPLGYTF	TGTGCCAGCAGTTACCAGGTCCCCCCTTTAGGCTACACCTTC
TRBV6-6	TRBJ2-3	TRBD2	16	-	CASSLRLAGDTDTQYF	TGTGCCAGCAGTCTCCGATTAGCGGGAGACACAGATACGCAGTATTTT
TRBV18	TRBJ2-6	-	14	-	CATGRESGANVLTF	TGTGCCACCGGCCGGGAGTCGGGGGCCAACGTCCTGACTTTC
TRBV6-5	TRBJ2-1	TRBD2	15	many	CASRQLAGGFNEQFF	TGTGCCAGCAGGCAACTAGCGGGAGGGTTCAATGAGCAGTTCTTC
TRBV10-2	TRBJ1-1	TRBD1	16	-	CASRDNVQGGYTEAFF	TGCGCCAGCAGGGACAACGTACAGGGGGGGTACACTGAAGCTTTCTTT
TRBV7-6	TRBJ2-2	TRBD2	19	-	CASSPLNLLAGANTGELFF	TGTGCCAGCAGCCCCCTGAACCTTCTAGCGGGAGCGAACACCGGGGAGCTGTTTTTT
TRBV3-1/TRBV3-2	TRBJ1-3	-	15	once	CASSQDIVSGNTIYF	TGTGCCAGCAGCCAAGACATTGTCTCTGGAAACACCATATATTTT
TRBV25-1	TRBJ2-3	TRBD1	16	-	CASSEGDRASTDTQYF	TGTGCCAGCAGTGAAGGGGACAGGGCAAGCACAGATACGCAGTATTTT
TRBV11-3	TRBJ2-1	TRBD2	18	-	CASSPPTASGTNHNEQFF	TGTGCCAGCAGCCCTCCTACGGCTAGCGGGACCAATCACAATGAGCAGTTCTTC
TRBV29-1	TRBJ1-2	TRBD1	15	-	CSVVDRGRLLSGYTF	TGCAGCGTGGTAGACAGGGGGCGTCTTCTATCCGGCTACACCTTC
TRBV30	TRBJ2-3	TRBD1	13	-	CAWNRGDPDTQYF	TGTGCCTGGAACAGGGGAGACCCAGATACGCAGTATTTT
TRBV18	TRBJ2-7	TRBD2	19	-	CASSPPNRLAGGVGDEQYF	TGTGCCAGCTCACCCCCCAACCGACTAGCGGGAGGGGTAGGGGACGAGCAGTACTTC
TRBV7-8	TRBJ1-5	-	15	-	CASSPGWGYNQPQHF	TGTGCCAGCAGCCCCGGGTGGGGCTACAATCAGCCCCAGCATTTT
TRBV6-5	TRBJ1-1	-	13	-	CASRGLRNTEAFF	TGTGCCAGCAGGGGACTTCGGAACACTGAAGCTTTCTTT
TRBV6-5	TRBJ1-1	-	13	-	CASPKTANTEAFF	TGTGCCAGCCCTAAGACAGCGAACACTGAAGCTTTCTTT
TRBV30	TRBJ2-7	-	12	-	CAWRTDSYEQYF	TGTGCCTGGAGGACAGATTCCTACGAGCAGTACTTC
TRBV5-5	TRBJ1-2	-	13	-	CASSSTGLYGYTF	TGTGCCAGCAGCTCGACAGGCCTCTATGGCTACACCTTC
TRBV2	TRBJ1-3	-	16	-	CASTPQADISGNTIYF	TGTGCCAGCACCCCTCAGGCGGACATCTCTGGAAACACCATATATTTT
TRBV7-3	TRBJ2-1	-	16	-	CASSLGGNRGYNEQFF	TGTGCCAGCAGCTTGGGAGGAAATCGAGGCTACAATGAGCAGTTCTTC
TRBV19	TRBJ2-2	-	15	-	CASGRAGSGAGELFF	TGTGCCAGCGGCCGGGCGGGTAGCGGCGCCGGGGAGCTGTTTTTT